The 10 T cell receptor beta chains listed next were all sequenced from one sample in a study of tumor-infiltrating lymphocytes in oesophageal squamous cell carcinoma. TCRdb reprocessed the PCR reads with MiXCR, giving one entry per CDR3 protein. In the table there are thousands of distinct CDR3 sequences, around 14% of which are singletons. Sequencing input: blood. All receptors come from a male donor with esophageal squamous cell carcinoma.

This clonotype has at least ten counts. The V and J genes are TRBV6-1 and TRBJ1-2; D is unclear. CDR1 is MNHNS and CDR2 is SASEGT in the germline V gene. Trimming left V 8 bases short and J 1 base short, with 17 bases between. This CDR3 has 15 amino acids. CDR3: CASEAGFEVNYGYTF. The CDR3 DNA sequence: TGTGCCAGCGAGGCGGGATTTGAGGTTAACTATGGCTACACCTTC.

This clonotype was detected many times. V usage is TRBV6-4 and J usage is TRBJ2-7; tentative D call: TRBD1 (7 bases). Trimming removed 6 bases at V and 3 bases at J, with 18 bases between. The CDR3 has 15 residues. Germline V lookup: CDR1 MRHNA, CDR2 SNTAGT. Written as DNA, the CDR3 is TGTGCCAGCAGCCCCGAAGGAGGGGGCCGCTACGAGCAGTACTTC. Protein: CASSPEGGGRYEQYF.

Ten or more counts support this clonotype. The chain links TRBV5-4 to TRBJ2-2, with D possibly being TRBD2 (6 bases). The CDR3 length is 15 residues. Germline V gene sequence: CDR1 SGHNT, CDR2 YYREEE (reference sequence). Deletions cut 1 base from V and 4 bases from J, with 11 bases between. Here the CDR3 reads CASSLSLGGTGELFF. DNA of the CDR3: TGTGCCAGCAGCTTGTCTCTCGGGGGCACCGGGGAGCTGTTTTTT.

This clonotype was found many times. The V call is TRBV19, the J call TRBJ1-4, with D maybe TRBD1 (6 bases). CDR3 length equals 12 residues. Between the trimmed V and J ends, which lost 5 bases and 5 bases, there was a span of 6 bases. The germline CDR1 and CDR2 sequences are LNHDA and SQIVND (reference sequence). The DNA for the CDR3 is TGTGCCAGTAGTCAGGGGAATGAAAAACTGTTTTTT. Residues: CASSQGNEKLFF.

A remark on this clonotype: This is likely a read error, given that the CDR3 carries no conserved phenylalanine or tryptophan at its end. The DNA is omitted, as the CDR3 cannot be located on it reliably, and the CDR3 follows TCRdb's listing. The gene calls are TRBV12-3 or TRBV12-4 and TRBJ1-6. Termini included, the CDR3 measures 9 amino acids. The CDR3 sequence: CASSLVMGG.

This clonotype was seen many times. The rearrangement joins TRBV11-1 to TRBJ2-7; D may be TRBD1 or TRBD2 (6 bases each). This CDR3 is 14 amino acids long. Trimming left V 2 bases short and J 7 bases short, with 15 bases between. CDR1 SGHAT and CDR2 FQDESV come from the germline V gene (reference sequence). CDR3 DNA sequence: TGTGCCAGCAGCTTAAGGGGGGCGCGCAATGAGCAGTACTTC. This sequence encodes CASSLRGARNEQYF.

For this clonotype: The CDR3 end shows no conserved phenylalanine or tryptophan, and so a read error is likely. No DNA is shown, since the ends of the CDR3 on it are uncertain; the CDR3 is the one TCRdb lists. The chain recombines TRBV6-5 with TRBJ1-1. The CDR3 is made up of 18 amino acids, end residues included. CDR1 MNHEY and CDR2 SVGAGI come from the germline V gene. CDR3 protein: CATSKGSARAGNEQYFGP.

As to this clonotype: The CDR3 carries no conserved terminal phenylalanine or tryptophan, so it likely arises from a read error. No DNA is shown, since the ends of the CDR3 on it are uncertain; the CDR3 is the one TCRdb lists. The CDR3 sequence: CASSPHSGGTFNEQFFGS. The chain joins TRBV7-3 to TRBJ2-1; TRBD2 reflects the table's D call only, with no check against the DNA. In germline, CDR1 is SGHTA, CDR2 FQGTGA. The CDR3 is made up of 18 amino acids, end residues included.

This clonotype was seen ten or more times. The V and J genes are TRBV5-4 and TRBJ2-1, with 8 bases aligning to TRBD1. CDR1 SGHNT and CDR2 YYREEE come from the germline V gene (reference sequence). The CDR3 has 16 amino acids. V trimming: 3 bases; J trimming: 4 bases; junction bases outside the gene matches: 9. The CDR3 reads CASSSLGTGVYNEQFF. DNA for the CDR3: TGTGCCAGCAGCTCTTTAGGGACAGGAGTTTACAATGAGCAGTTCTTC.

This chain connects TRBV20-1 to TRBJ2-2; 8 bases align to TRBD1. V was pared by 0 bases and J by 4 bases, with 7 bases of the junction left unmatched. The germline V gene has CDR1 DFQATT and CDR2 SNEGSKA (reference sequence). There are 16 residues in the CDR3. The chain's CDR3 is CSARDPATGGTGELFF. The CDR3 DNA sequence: TGCAGTGCTAGAGATCCGGCAACAGGGGGCACCGGGGAGCTGTTTTTT.